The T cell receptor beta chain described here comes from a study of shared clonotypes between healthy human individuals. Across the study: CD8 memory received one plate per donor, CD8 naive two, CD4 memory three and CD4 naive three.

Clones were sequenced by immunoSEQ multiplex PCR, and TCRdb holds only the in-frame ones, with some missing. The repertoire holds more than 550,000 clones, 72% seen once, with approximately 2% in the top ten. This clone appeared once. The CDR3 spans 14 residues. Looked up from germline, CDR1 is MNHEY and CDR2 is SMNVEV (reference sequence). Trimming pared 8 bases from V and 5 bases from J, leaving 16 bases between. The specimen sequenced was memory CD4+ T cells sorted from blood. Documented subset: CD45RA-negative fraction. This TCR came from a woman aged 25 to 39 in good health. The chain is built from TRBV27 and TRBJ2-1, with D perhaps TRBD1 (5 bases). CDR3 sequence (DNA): TGTGCCAGCTGGGGCAGTACTCTCCACAATGAGCAGTTCTTC. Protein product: CASWGSTLHNEQFF.